A selection of T cell receptor beta chains follows, all from one sample in a study of cytomegalovirus exposure and HLA in healthy donors. Produced via immunoSEQ multiplex PCR; TCRdb's table is partial and in-frame only. This sample has around 150,000 clones, with just under 90% found just once. Specimen: PBMCs. These receptors were collected from a woman between 18 and 29 years old in good health and CMV-seropositive. CDR3s include the opening cysteine and the closing phenylalanine or tryptophan. A D gene is named only where the DNA matches it firmly. A clone size is listed for some rows: how often the clone was seen (once, few, many), or a class if it is expanded.

>.|TRBJ2-2|TRBV30|.
CAWSTGGPGELFF
TGTGCCTGGAGTACCGGGGGGCCCGGGGAGCTGTTTTTT
>.|TRBJ2-7|TRBV11-3|.
CASSLEGGGGSYEQYF
TGTGCCAGCAGCTTAGAGGGCGGCGGAGGGTCCTACGAGCAGTACTTC
>.|TRBJ2-1|TRBV13|.
CASSETRVNEQFF
TGTGCCAGCAGCGAAACCAGGGTCAATGAGCAGTTCTTC
>few|TRBJ2-1|TRBV13|TRBD2
CASSEYSGMGGNEQFF
TGTGCCAGCAGCGAGTATAGCGGGATGGGGGGCAATGAGCAGTTCTTC
>few|TRBJ1-2|TRBV30|.
CAWSYRVSYGYTF
TGTGCCTGGAGTTACAGGGTTTCCTATGGCTACACCTTC
>once|TRBJ2-7|TRBV2|TRBD2
CASRGRTSGMGEQYF
TGTGCCAGCAGGGGGAGAACTAGCGGGATGGGCGAGCAGTACTTC
>few|TRBJ2-1|TRBV7-2|.
CASSLGARGLPVHNEQFF
TGTGCCAGCAGCTTGGGTGCCCGGGGACTCCCGGTCCACAATGAGCAGTTCTTC
>once|TRBJ2-7|TRBV6-1|.
CASSPMSDEQYF
TGTGCCAGCAGCCCCATGAGCGACGAGCAGTACTTC
>.|TRBJ2-7|TRBV15|TRBD2
CATSRGVASGSNEQYF
TGTGCCACCAGCAGAGGCGTCGCTAGCGGGAGTAACGAGCAGTACTTC
>medium-sized|TRBJ2-7|TRBV28|.
CASSPPPDSSYEQYF
TGTGCCAGCAGTCCCCCCCCGGACAGCTCCTACGAGCAGTACTTC
>.|TRBJ2-7|TRBV9|TRBD2
CASSVRGLETGEQYF
TGTGCCAGCAGCGTTAGAGGACTAGAAACGGGTGAGCAGTACTTC
>.|TRBJ1-4|TRBV11-2|.
CASRNTGINEKLFF
TGTGCCAGCAGGAACACGGGAATTAATGAAAAACTGTTTTTT
>once|TRBJ2-7|TRBV11-2|TRBD2
CASSLGAGGSSYEQYF
TGTGCCAGCAGCTTAGGTGCGGGAGGGAGCTCCTACGAGCAGTACTTC
>.|TRBJ1-4|TRBV21-1|.
CASSKRAGNNEKLFF
TGTGCCAGCAGCAAAAGGGCGGGAAATAATGAAAAACTGTTTTTT
>.|TRBJ2-1|TRBV9|TRBD2
CASSHRGLAGNNEQFF
TGTGCCAGCAGCCACCGAGGACTAGCGGGAAACAATGAGCAGTTCTTC
>.|TRBJ1-5|TRBV7-9|.
CASSLSGDQPQHF
TGTGCCAGCAGCCTTTCCGGTGATCAGCCCCAGCATTTT
>.|TRBJ2-1|TRBV7-2|.
CASSLGRRGNNEQFF
TGTGCCAGCAGCTTAGGCAGGAGGGGTAACAATGAGCAGTTCTTC
>.|TRBJ2-4|TRBV7-2|.
CASSLAPNEPAKNIQYF
TGTGCCAGCAGCTTAGCACCTAACGAACCAGCCAAAAACATTCAGTACTTC
>.|TRBJ1-2|TRBV30|.
CAWSVLINYGYTF
TGTGCCTGGAGTGTACTAATAAACTATGGCTACACCTTC
>once|TRBJ1-1|TRBV7-9|TRBD1
CASTPDRGKAFF
TGTGCCAGCACCCCAGACAGGGGAAAGGCTTTCTTT
>.|TRBJ1-2|TRBV18|TRBD1
CASSPTSRQGRGYGYTF
TGTGCCAGCTCACCTACTAGTCGACAGGGGCGAGGCTATGGCTACACCTTC
>.|TRBJ1-5|TRBV4-2|.
CASSQEAGVSNQPQHF
TGTGCCAGCAGCCAAGAGGCAGGGGTGAGCAATCAGCCCCAGCATTTT
>.|TRBJ2-1|TRBV27|.
CASSQGHEQFF
TGTGCCAGCAGCCAGGGTCATGAGCAGTTCTTC
>once|TRBJ2-2|TRBV30|.
CAWRYNGELFF
TGTGCCTGGAGGTATAACGGGGAGCTGTTTTTT
>.|TRBJ2-7|TRBV2|TRBD1
CASSDRDSGLEQYF
TGTGCCAGCAGTGATAGGGACAGCGGCCTCGAGCAGTACTTC
>.|TRBJ2-7|TRBV15|.
CATSTRTVNYEQYF
TGTGCCACCAGCACTCGGACAGTCAACTACGAGCAGTACTTC
>.|TRBJ1-1|TRBV4-1|.
CASSRPTGSKPTEAFF
TGCGCCAGCAGCCGGCCTACAGGTAGTAAGCCAACTGAAGCTTTCTTT
>.|TRBJ2-1|TRBV27|TRBD1
CASRWTGENNEQFF
TGTGCCAGCAGGTGGACAGGGGAGAACAATGAGCAGTTCTTC
>.|TRBJ2-1|TRBV19|TRBD1
CASSIDSGQRNEQFF
TGTGCCAGTAGTATAGACTCGGGACAGAGGAATGAGCAGTTCTTC
>.|TRBJ1-1|TRBV5-1|.
CASRSTGHLNTEAFF
TGCGCCAGCAGATCCACGGGACACTTGAACACTGAAGCTTTCTTT
>.|TRBJ2-7|TRBV6-1|.
CASSEQTDNSYEQYF
TGTGCCAGCAGTGAGCAGACAGATAACTCCTACGAGCAGTACTTC
>.|TRBJ2-5|TRBV2|.
CASAGNQETQYF
TGTGCCAGCGCGGGGAACCAAGAGACCCAGTACTTC
>.|TRBJ1-2|TRBV7-9|TRBD1
CASSYDRGGGYTF
TGTGCCAGCAGCTACGACAGGGGCGGCGGCTACACCTTC
>.|TRBJ2-1|TRBV9|.
CASSVGREVNEQFF
TGTGCCAGCAGCGTGGGTCGGGAAGTAAATGAGCAGTTCTTC
>.|TRBJ2-3|TRBV6-4|TRBD2
CATRTSGDPPGTQYF
TGTGCCACCAGGACTAGCGGGGATCCCCCCGGTACGCAGTATTTT
>.|TRBJ2-6|TRBV5-1|.
CASSREGAGANVLTF
TGCGCCAGCAGCCGGGAAGGCGCTGGGGCCAACGTCCTGACTTTC
>.|TRBJ2-5|TRBV10-2|TRBD2
CASMRAGGDGETQYF
TGCGCCAGCATGCGGGCGGGGGGCGACGGAGAGACCCAGTACTTC
>.|TRBJ2-6|TRBV2|TRBD1
CASLPGQGAGANVLTF
TGTGCCAGCCTACCGGGACAGGGGGCCGGGGCCAACGTCCTGACTTTC
>.|TRBJ1-1|TRBV18|.
CASSRKLEAGTEAFF
TGTGCCAGCTCAAGAAAATTGGAGGCTGGCACTGAAGCTTTCTTT
>.|TRBJ2-3|TRBV7-6|.
CASSLGVGLSTDTQYF
TGTGCCAGCAGCTTAGGGGTGGGACTCAGCACAGATACGCAGTATTTT
>once|TRBJ2-7|TRBV7-9|TRBD2
CASSFVGGGPSEQYF
TGTGCCAGCAGCTTTGTGGGGGGAGGGCCATCCGAGCAGTACTTC